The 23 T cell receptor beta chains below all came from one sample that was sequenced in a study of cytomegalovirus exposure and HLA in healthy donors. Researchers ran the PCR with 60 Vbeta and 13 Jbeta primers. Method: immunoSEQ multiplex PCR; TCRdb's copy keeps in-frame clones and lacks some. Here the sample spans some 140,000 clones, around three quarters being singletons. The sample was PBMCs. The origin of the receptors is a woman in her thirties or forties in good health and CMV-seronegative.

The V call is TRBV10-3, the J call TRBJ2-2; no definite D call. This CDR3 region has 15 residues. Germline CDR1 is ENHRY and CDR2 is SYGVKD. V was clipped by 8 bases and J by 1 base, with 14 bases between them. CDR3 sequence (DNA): TGTGCCATCCCAAGGAGCAGCCTGAACACCGGGGAGCTGTTTTTT. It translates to CAIPRSSLNTGELFF.

The CDR3 DNA sequence: TGTGCCAGCAATCGGGCTAGCGGGACCTACAATGAGCAGTTCTTC. Translating it yields CASNRASGTYNEQFF. This sequence joins TRBV7-8 and TRBJ2-1; 9 nucleotides align to TRBD2. CDR1 and CDR2 from the germline V gene are SGHVS and FQNEAQ. The CDR3 covers 15 residues. J gave up 2 bases and V 7 bases, and 6 bases lay outside the gene matches.

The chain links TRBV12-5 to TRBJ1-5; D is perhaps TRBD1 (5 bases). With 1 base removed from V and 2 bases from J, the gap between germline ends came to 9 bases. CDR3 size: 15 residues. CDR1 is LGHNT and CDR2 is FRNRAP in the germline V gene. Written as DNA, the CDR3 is TGTGCTAGTGGTTTGGGCGGGGGAGGCAATCAGCCCCAGCATTTT. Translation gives CASGLGGGGNQPQHF.

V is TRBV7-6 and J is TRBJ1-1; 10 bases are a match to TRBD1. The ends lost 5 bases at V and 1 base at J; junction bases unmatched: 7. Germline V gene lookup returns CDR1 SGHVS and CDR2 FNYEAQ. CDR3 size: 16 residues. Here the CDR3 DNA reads TGTGCCAGCAGCCGGACAGGGGGTATGACGAACACTGAAGCTTTCTTT. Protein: CASSRTGGMTNTEAFF.

The CDR3 DNA follows: TGTGCCTGGAGCGGTGGTCGCAGGTTCTATGGCTACACCTTC. It is translated as CAWSGGRRFYGYTF. The chain couples TRBV30 to TRBJ1-2, with D unclear. The CDR3 consists of 14 residues. Germline loops: CDR1 GTSNPN, CDR2 SVGIG (reference sequence). V shed 3 bases and J shed 4 bases, with 15 bases lying between them.

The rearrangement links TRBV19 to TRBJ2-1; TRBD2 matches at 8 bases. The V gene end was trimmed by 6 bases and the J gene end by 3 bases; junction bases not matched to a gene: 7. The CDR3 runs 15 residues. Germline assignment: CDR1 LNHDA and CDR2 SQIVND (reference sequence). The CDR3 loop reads CASRVSGAIYNEQFF. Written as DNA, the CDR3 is TGTGCCAGTAGAGTTAGCGGGGCTATCTACAATGAGCAGTTCTTC.

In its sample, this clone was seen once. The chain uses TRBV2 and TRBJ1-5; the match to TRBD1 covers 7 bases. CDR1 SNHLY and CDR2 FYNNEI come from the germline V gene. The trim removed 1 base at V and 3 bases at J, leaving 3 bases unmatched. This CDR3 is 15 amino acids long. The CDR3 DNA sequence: TGTGCCAGCAGTGAAGAGGGGGCCATCAATCAGCCCCAGCATTTT. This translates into CASSEEGAINQPQHF.

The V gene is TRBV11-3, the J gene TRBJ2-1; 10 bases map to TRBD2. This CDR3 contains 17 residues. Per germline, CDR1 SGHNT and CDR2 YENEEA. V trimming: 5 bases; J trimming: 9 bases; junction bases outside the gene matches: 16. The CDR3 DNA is TGTGCCAGCAGCGCCGATACAACCCTAGCGGGAGTTGGTGAGCAGTTCTTC. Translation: CASSADTTLAGVGEQFF. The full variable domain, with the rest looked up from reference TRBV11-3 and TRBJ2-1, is EAGVVQSPRYKIIEKKQPVAFWCNPISGHNTLYWYLQNLGQGPELLIRYENEEAVDDSQLPKDRFSAERLKGVDSTLKIQPAELGDSAVYLCASSADTTLAGVGEQFFGPGTRLTVL.

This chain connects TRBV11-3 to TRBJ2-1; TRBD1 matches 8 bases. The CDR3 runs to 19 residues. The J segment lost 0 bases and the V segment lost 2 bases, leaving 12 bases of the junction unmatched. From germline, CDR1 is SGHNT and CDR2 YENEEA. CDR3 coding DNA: TGTGCCAGCAGCTTATATGGGGGGACAGGTCTTAGCTCCTACAATGAGCAGTTCTTC. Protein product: CASSLYGGTGLSSYNEQFF.

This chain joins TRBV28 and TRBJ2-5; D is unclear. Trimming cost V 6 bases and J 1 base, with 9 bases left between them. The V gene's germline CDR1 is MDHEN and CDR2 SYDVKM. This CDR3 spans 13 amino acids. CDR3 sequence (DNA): TGTGCCAGCAGCCCCCGGTTCCAAGAGACCCAGTACTTC. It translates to CASSPRFQETQYF.

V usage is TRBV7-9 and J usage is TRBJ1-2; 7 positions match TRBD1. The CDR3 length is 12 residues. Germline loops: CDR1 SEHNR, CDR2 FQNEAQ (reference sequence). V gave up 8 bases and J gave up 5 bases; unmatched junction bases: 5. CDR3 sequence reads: CASAGRGYGYTF. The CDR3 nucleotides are TGTGCCAGCGCGGGCAGGGGGTATGGCTACACCTTC.

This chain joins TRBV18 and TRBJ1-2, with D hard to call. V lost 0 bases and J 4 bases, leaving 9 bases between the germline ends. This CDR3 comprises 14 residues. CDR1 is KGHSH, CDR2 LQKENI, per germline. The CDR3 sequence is CASSPPNNPYGYTF. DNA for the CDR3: TGTGCCAGCTCACCACCTAACAACCCCTATGGCTACACCTTC.

CDR3 in amino acids: CASSLDRVAEKLFF. CDR3 coding DNA: TGTGCCAGCTCCCTCGACAGGGTGGCTGAAAAACTGTTTTTT. The chain joins TRBV18 to TRBJ1-4; 7 nucleotides align to TRBD1. Germline V CDR1 and CDR2: KGHSH, LQKENI. The V and J ends lost 6 bases and 7 bases, in that order; junction bases with no gene match: 8. The CDR3 has 14 amino acids.

The CDR3 nucleotides read TGTGCCAGCAGATTTACAGGGACGATGAACACTGAAGCTTTCTTT. Protein sequence: CASRFTGTMNTEAFF. The rearrangement links TRBV6-5 to TRBJ1-1; a possible D gene is TRBD1 (6 bases). The germline V gene encodes CDR1 MNHEY and CDR2 SVGAGI. The CDR3 extends over 15 amino acids. Trimming cost V 6 bases and J 0 bases, with 14 bases left between them.

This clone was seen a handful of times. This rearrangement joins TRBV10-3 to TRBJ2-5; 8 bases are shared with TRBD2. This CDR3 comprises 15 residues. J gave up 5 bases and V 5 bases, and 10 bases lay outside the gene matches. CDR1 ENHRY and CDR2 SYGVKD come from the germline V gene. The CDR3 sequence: CAISPLGGARETQYF. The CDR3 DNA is TGTGCCATCAGTCCCCTCGGGGGGGCCAGGGAGACCCAGTACTTC.

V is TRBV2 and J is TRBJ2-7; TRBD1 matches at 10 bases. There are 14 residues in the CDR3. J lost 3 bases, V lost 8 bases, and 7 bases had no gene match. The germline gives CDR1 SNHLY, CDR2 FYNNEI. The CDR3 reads CASARDRGHYEQYF. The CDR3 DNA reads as TGTGCCAGCGCCCGGGACAGGGGTCACTACGAGCAGTACTTC.

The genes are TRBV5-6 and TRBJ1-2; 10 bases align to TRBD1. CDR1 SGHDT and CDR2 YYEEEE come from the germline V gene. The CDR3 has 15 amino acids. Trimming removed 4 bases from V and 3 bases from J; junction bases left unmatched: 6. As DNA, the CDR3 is TGTGCCAGCAGCCTTGACAGGGGGCAAGACTATGGCTACACCTTC. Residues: CASSLDRGQDYGYTF.

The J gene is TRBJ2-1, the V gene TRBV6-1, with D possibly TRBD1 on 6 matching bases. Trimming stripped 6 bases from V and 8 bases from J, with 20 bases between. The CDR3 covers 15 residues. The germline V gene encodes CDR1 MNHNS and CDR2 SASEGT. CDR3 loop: CASRLRGDGLDEQFF. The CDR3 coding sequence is TGTGCCAGCAGACTCAGGGGTGACGGGCTCGATGAGCAGTTCTTC.

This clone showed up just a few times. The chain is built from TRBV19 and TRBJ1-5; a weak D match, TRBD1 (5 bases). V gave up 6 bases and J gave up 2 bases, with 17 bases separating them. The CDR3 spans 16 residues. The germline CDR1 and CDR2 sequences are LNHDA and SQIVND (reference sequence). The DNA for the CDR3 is TGTGCCAGTAGACCTGAAGGGGCTGGGGGCAATCAGCCCCAGCATTTT. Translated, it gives CASRPEGAGGNQPQHF.

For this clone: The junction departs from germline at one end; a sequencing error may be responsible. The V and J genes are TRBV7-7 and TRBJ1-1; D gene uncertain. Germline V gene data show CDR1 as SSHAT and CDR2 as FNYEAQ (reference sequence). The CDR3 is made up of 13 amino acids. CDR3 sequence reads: CASSSSAGTEAFF. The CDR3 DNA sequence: TGTGCTAGCAGCTCCTCTGCGGGCACTGAAGCTTTCTTT.

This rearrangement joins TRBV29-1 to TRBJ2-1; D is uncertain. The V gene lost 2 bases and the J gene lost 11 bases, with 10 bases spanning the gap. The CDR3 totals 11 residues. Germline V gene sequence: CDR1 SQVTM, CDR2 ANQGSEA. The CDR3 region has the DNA TGCAGCGTTGAAAGTCTATATAAGCAGTTCTTC. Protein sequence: CSVESLYKQFF.

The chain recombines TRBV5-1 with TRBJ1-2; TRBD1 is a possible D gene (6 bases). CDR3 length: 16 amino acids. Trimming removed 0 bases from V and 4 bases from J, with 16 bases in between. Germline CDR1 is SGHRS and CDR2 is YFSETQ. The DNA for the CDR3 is TGCGCCAGCAGCTTGGGCCTTCCACAGGGCGGCTATGGCTACACCTTC. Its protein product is CASSLGLPQGGYGYTF.

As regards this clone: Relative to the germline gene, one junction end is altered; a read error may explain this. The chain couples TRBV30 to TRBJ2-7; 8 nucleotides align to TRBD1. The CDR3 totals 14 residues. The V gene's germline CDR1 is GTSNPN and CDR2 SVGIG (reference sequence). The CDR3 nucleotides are TGTGCCTGGAGATTGGACAGGGACTCCTACGGGCAGTACTTC. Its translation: CAWRLDRDSYGQYF.